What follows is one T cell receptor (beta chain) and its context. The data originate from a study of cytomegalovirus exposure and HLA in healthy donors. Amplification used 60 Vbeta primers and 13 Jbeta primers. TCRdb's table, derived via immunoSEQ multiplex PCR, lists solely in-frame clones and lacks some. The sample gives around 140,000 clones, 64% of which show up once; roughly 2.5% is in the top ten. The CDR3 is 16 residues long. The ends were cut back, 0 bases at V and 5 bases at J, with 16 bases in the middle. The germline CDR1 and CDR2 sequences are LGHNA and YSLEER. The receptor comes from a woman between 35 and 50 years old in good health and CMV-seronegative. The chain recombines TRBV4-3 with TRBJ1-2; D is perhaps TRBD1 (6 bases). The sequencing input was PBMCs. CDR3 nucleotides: TGCGCCAGCAGCCAAGATTTCCCGGACAGAAATTATGGCTACACCTTC. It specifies CASSQDFPDRNYGYTF.